Only a few counts were recorded for the clone carrying this T cell receptor (beta chain). TCRdb ran MiXCR on the 5' RACE reads and lists one entry per CDR3 protein. The table records 63,000 or so distinct CDR3 sequences, around 15% of them present only once. V shed 5 bases, J shed 8 bases, and the junction held 13 bases outside the gene matches. In germline, CDR1 is KGHDR, CDR2 SFDVKD. This CDR3 is built from 16 residues. This specimen belongs to a study of T cells of healthy individuals. This receptor was obtained from a human donor in good health. The chain is built from TRBV24-1 and TRBJ2-1, with 8 bases matching TRBD2. The CDR3, as DNA: TGTGCCACCAGTGTGGCGCGGGGGGTCGTTTCGGATGAGCAGTTCTTC. It yields the protein CATSVARGVVSDEQFF.